These 6 T cell receptor beta chains were all obtained from the same sample, sequenced in a study of T cells in Graves' hyperthyroidism and ophthalmopathy. Amplification targeted TCR beta CDR3 regions from RNA transcripts. Carried out on the TCR CDR3, a first-round RT-PCR used the HTBI primer set. Via MiXCR, TCRdb re-called the multiplex PCR reads, giving one row per CDR3 protein. Of around 800,000 distinct CDR3 sequences in the sample, over 35% are singletons; the top ten hold approximately 8.7%. Sequencing was performed on blood. The source is a man aged 18 to 30 with Graves' hyperthyroidism.

The chain links TRBV19 to TRBJ1-1; unclear D gene. The CDR3 is 12 amino acids. The germline V gene has CDR1 LNHDA and CDR2 SQIVND (reference sequence). Trimming pared 4 bases from V and 6 bases from J, leaving 9 bases between. This CDR3 reads CASSTRRAEAFF. The CDR3, as DNA: TGTGCCAGTAGTACCCGACGGGCTGAAGCTTTCTTT. Looking up the rest from reference TRBV19 and TRBJ1-1 gives the full variable domain: DGGITQSPKYLFRKEGQNVTLSCEQNLNHDAMYWYRQDPGQGLRLIYYSQIVNDFQKGDIAEGYSVSREKKESFPLTVTSAQKNPTAFYLCASSTRRAEAFFGQGTRLTVV.

With regard to this clonotype: At one of its ends the junction is not consistent with the germline gene, which may arise from a read error. V usage is TRBV10-3 and J usage is TRBJ1-2; 9 bases are shared with TRBD1. The CDR3 is made up of 15 amino acids. The germline gives CDR1 ENHRY, CDR2 SYGVKD. The CDR3 spells CASSDRDRDFYGYTF. The DNA for the CDR3 is TGTGCCAGCAGTGACAGGGACAGGGATTTCTATGGCTACACCTTC.

The table lists this clonotype with a count of one. This may be a read error, as it is one base from a much larger clone. The chain is built from TRBV7-9 and TRBJ1-4; unclear D gene. This CDR3 region has 14 residues. Germline assignment: CDR1 SEHNR and CDR2 FQNEAQ (reference sequence). For the CDR3, the DNA is TGTGCCAGCACCGGGGAGGAGGAGGATGAAAAACCGTTTTTT. Protein: CASTGEEEDEKPFF.

The rearrangement joins TRBV19 to TRBJ1-1; the D gene is possibly TRBD1 (6 bases). Trimming left V 3 bases short and J 0 bases short, with 11 bases between. In germline, CDR1 is LNHDA, CDR2 SQIVND (reference sequence). CDR3 size: 15 residues. Here the CDR3 reads CASSISGGLNTEAFF. As DNA, the CDR3 is TGTGCCAGTAGTATCTCGGGGGGCTTGAACACTGAAGCTTTCTTT.

The rearrangement joins TRBV5-1 to TRBJ1-5; D is unresolved. This CDR3 has 13 amino acids. The V end lost 3 bases, the J end lost 5 bases, and 9 bases lay between the germline ends. Germline V gives CDR1 SGHRS, CDR2 YFSETQ. The CDR3 is CASSSDPDQPQHF. The CDR3 DNA follows: TGCGCCAGCAGCTCGGACCCCGATCAGCCCCAGCATTTT. Based on the CDR3 plus reference TRBV5-1 and TRBJ1-5, the full variable domain is KAGVTQTPRYLIKTRGQQVTLSCSPISGHRSVSWYQQTPGQGLQFLFEYFSETQRNKGNFPGRFSGRQFSNSRSEMNVSTLELGDSALYLCASSSDPDQPQHFGDGTRLSIL.

Regarding this clonotype: Relative to the germline gene, one junction end is altered; a read error may explain this. The rearrangement joins TRBV10-3 to TRBJ1-5; D is ambiguous. This CDR3 comprises 15 residues. Germline V gene lookup returns CDR1 ENHRY and CDR2 SYGVKD. The CDR3 loop is CASSEVWDSNQPQHF. CDR3 in DNA: TGTGCCAGCAGTGAAGTCTGGGATAGCAATCAGCCCCAGCATTTT.